Each of the 27 T cell receptor beta chains below was sequenced from the same sample in a study of blood T cells in healthy people across ages. A second PCR, run for roughly 7 to 12 cycles, used a sample-barcoded 5' primer plus a J-beta primer mix. TCRdb called the 5' RACE reads again in MiXCR, with one record for every CDR3 protein. The repertoire holds roughly 830,000 distinct CDR3 sequences, with less than 80% as singletons. Sequencing input: blood. The receptors derive from a man younger than 45 in good health.

The chain joins TRBV9 to TRBJ1-5; a possible D gene is TRBD1 (5 bases). V was shortened by 3 bases and J by 5 bases, with 12 bases between the two germline ends. This CDR3 spans 14 amino acids. Germline V gives CDR1 SGDLS, CDR2 YYNGEE. CDR3: CASSAGWGDQPQHF. DNA for the CDR3: TGTGCCAGCAGCGCCGGTTGGGGCGATCAGCCCCAGCATTTT.

The rearrangement joins TRBV20-1 to TRBJ1-6; no reliable D call. Germline CDR1 reads DFQATT; CDR2 reads SNEGSKA (reference sequence). V was pared by 6 bases and J by 3 bases, with 12 bases between. The CDR3 extends over 14 amino acids. The CDR3 coding sequence is TGCAGTGCCCTTGGGGAGGACTATAATTCACCCCTCCACTTT. It yields the protein CSALGEDYNSPLHF.

The gene calls are TRBV20-1 and TRBJ2-7; 9 bases agree with TRBD2. Per germline, CDR1 DFQATT and CDR2 SNEGSKA (reference sequence). The CDR3 runs to 14 residues. V gave up 2 bases and J gave up 3 bases; unmatched junction bases: 5. CDR3 residues: CSARQLAGDYEQYF. CDR3 coding DNA: TGCAGTGCTAGACAACTAGCGGGCGACTACGAGCAGTACTTC.

V and J are TRBV7-3 and TRBJ2-7; 7 bases fit TRBD1. CDR3 length: 15 amino acids. Germline CDR1 SGHTA, CDR2 FQGTGA. V dropped 1 base and J dropped 3; count of bases not matched to a gene: 6. In DNA, the CDR3 is TGTGCCAGCAGCTTAATGCAGGGGGACAACTACGAGCAGTACTTC. Its translation is CASSLMQGDNYEQYF.

V is TRBV5-5 and J is TRBJ1-2, with a possible D match to TRBD1 (6 bases). The ends were cut back, 1 base at V and 4 bases at J, with 14 bases in the middle. The CDR3 spans 15 residues. Per the germline V gene, CDR1 is SGHKS and CDR2 is YYEKEE (reference sequence). In DNA, the CDR3 is TGTGCCAGCAGCTTGAGTGGGGGCGTGGGCTATGGCTACACCTTC. Translated: CASSLSGGVGYGYTF.

The chain employs TRBV7-3 and TRBJ2-3, with 7 bases lining up with TRBD1. The V and J ends lost 1 base and 0 bases, in that order; junction bases with no gene match: 4. CDR1 and CDR2 from the germline V gene are SGHTA and FQGTGA. This CDR3 has 16 amino acids. The CDR3, as DNA: TGTGCCAGCAGCTTAATGGGGGACAGTAGCACAGATACGCAGTATTTT. Translated: CASSLMGDSSTDTQYF.

V is TRBV29-1 and J is TRBJ1-4, with TRBD1 identical over 9 bases. The J segment lost 5 bases and the V segment lost 6 bases, leaving 4 bases of the junction unmatched. The CDR3 has 13 amino acids. CDR1 and CDR2 (germline): SQVTM, ANQGSEA. CDR3 sequence: CSVTGTGNEKLFF. CDR3 in DNA: TGCAGCGTAACCGGGACAGGGAATGAAAAACTGTTTTTT.

V usage is TRBV20-1 and J usage is TRBJ1-2; weak D call: TRBD1 (6 bases). The CDR3 extends over 13 amino acids. Germline V CDR1 and CDR2: DFQATT, SNEGSKA (reference sequence). V was cut by 6 bases and J by 6 bases, with 17 bases left in between. The CDR3 region is CSADNTGWDGYTF. The DNA of the CDR3 is TGCAGTGCAGATAACACAGGGTGGGATGGCTACACCTTC.

This clonotype was found a few times. The J gene is TRBJ1-4, the V gene TRBV5-1; D call uncertain. CDR3 size: 15 residues. CDR1 is SGHRS, CDR2 YFSETQ, per germline. V was pared by 0 bases and J by 7 bases, with 13 bases between. The chain's CDR3 is CASSLGIDTGEKLFF. DNA for the CDR3: TGCGCCAGCAGCTTGGGTATCGACACGGGTGAAAAACTGTTTTTT.

The chain has TRBV10-3 and TRBJ2-7; tentative D call: TRBD1 (5 bases). V was cut by 8 bases and J by 10 bases, with 21 bases left in between. CDR1 is ENHRY, CDR2 SYGVKD, per germline. CDR3 length equals 13 residues. The CDR3 loop is CAIGMGPNRDQYF. The CDR3 region has the DNA TGTGCCATCGGGATGGGGCCCAACCGTGATCAGTACTTC.

The gene calls are TRBV6-5 and TRBJ2-7, with 9 bases aligning to TRBD1. Germline assignment: CDR1 MNHEY and CDR2 SVGAGI. J lost 3 bases, V lost 0 bases, and 6 bases had no gene match. The CDR3 loop spans 16 amino acids. CDR3 amino acids: CASSYSNRGLSYEQYF. In DNA form, the CDR3 reads TGTGCCAGCAGTTACTCTAACAGGGGGCTGAGCTACGAGCAGTACTTC.

The chain couples TRBV7-2 to TRBJ2-4; D unclear. V was trimmed by 3 bases and J by 13 bases, leaving 10 bases between them. From germline, CDR1 is SGHTA and CDR2 FQGNSA. CDR3 length: 11 residues. The CDR3 coding sequence is TGTGCCAGCAGCTTCTACGGAGAGCAGTACTTC. Translating gives CASSFYGEQYF. Together with reference TRBV7-2 and TRBJ2-4, the CDR3 gives the full variable domain: GAGVSQSPSNKVTEKGKDVELRCDPISGHTALYWYRQSLGQGLEFLIYFQGNSAPDKSGLPSDRFSAERTGGSVSTLTIQRTQQEDSAVYLCASSFYGEQYFGAGTRLSVL.

This chain links TRBV6-2 or TRBV6-3 with TRBJ2-3; 11 positions agree with TRBD2. The trim removed 5 bases at V and 9 bases at J, leaving 7 bases unmatched. Germline V gene data show CDR1 as MNHEY and CDR2 as SVGEGT. The CDR3 covers 14 residues. The CDR3 coding sequence is TGTGCCAGCAGTCGACTAGCGGGGAATAGAACGCAGTATTTT. It codes for CASSRLAGNRTQYF.

The rearrangement uses TRBV4-3 and TRBJ2-3; perhaps TRBD2 as D (5 bases). This CDR3 is 16 amino acids long. CDR1 is LGHNA, CDR2 YSLEER, per germline. V lost 2 bases and J 0 bases, leaving 12 bases between the germline ends. The CDR3 spells CASSQMSGSSTDTQYF. The CDR3 nucleotides read TGCGCCAGCAGCCAAATGTCGGGGAGTAGCACAGATACGCAGTATTTT.

The V call is TRBV3-1, the J call TRBJ2-1; D is unclear. The germline CDR1 and CDR2 sequences are LGHDT and YNNKEL (reference sequence). Between the trimmed V and J ends, which lost 4 bases and 4 bases, there was a span of 14 bases. This CDR3 spans 15 amino acids. The CDR3 DNA reads TGTGCCAGCAGCCCCCGGACGCGACCTTACAATGAGCAGTTCTTC. Residues: CASSPRTRPYNEQFF.

V and J are TRBV9 and TRBJ2-1; 7 bases map to TRBD2. Germline CDR1 is SGDLS and CDR2 is YYNGEE. V dropped 3 bases and J dropped 1; count of bases not matched to a gene: 10. The CDR3 has 17 amino acids. CDR3: CASSERGDYRSYNEQFF. CDR3 DNA sequence: TGTGCCAGCAGCGAGCGTGGGGACTACCGTTCCTACAATGAGCAGTTCTTC.

The chain combines TRBV5-6 with TRBJ1-6; perhaps TRBD1 as D (5 bases). In germline, CDR1 is SGHDT, CDR2 YYEEEE. CDR3 length: 14 amino acids. Trimming cost V 3 bases and J 11 bases, with 15 bases left between them. CDR3 loop: CASSWGGQGAPLHF. The DNA for the CDR3 is TGTGCCAGCAGCTGGGGTGGCCAGGGAGCACCCCTCCACTTT.

This clonotype was seen only a few times. The chain carries TRBV7-2 and TRBJ2-1, with 7 bases lining up with TRBD2. Per germline, CDR1 SGHTA and CDR2 FQGNSA. J gave up 7 bases and V 7 bases, and 7 bases lay outside the gene matches. This CDR3 has 13 residues. CDR3 nucleotide sequence: TGTGCCAGCACCTGGGGGGGGAGGAATGAGCAGTTCTTC. It yields the protein CASTWGGRNEQFF.

The chain is built from TRBV4-3 and TRBJ1-2; no firm D call. Deletions cut 2 bases from V and 3 bases from J, with 13 bases between. The germline V gene encodes CDR1 LGHNA and CDR2 YSLEER. The CDR3 contains 15 residues. This CDR3 reads CASSQLTGRDYGYTF. DNA for the CDR3: TGCGCCAGCAGCCAACTGACCGGACGAGACTATGGCTACACCTTC.

The chain has TRBV29-1 and TRBJ2-7; D not resolved. Germline V gene lookup returns CDR1 SQVTM and CDR2 ANQGSEA. V lost 4 bases and J 6 bases, leaving 16 bases between the germline ends. The CDR3 is 13 residues long. The CDR3 here is CSVALDIGGEQYF. DNA of the CDR3: TGCAGCGTTGCCCTCGACATAGGCGGCGAGCAGTACTTC.

In its sample, this clonotype was seen many times. V and J are TRBV20-1 and TRBJ2-1, with D possibly matching TRBD2 (6 bases). Germline CDR1 DFQATT, CDR2 SNEGSKA (reference sequence). This CDR3 has 13 residues. V was trimmed by 6 bases and J by 7 bases, leaving 16 bases between them. DNA of the CDR3: TGCAGTGCCTCACATTGGGGGGAAAATGAGCAGTTCTTC. It is translated as CSASHWGENEQFF.

This clonotype was picked up a small number of times. This chain uses TRBV2 with TRBJ2-3; possible D gene TRBD2, 5 bases. The V gene lost 10 bases and the J gene lost 1 base, with 6 bases spanning the gap. This CDR3 spans 11 amino acids. CDR1 and CDR2 from the germline V gene are SNHLY and FYNNEI. The CDR3: CATGGTDTQYF. As DNA, the CDR3 is TGTGCCACCGGGGGCACAGATACGCAGTATTTT.

This clonotype occurred a few times. V gene TRBV5-1 combines with J gene TRBJ2-1; TRBD2 agrees at 13 bases. The CDR3 runs to 17 residues. Germline values: CDR1 SGHRS, CDR2 YFSETQ. V lost 5 bases and J lost 2; bases outside the gene matches: 7. CDR3 bases: TGCGCCAGCAGAATAACTAGCGGGGGGGCCCCCTACAATGAGCAGTTCTTC. Protein: CASRITSGGAPYNEQFF.

The CDR3 nucleotides read TGCAGTGGGGGCAGAAACTACGAGCAGTACTTC. It translates to CSGGRNYEQYF. This chain joins TRBV20-1 and TRBJ2-7; D is perhaps TRBD1 (5 bases). The CDR3 has 11 residues. CDR1 is DFQATT and CDR2 is SNEGSKA in the germline V gene (reference sequence). V gave up 7 bases and J gave up 3 bases, with 10 bases separating them.

This chain uses TRBV20-1 with TRBJ1-4, with D unresolved. Germline V gene lookup returns CDR1 DFQATT and CDR2 SNEGSKA (reference sequence). Deletions cut 0 bases from V and 0 bases from J, with 8 bases between. There are 15 residues in the CDR3. CDR3 bases: TGCAGTGCTAGAGATACAGCTCCAACTAATGAAAAACTGTTTTTT. Translated: CSARDTAPTNEKLFF.

This clonotype was detected only a few times. The V gene is TRBV4-1, the J gene TRBJ2-1; D assignment may be TRBD1 or TRBD2 (5 bases each). The CDR3 is 14 amino acids. V was clipped by 4 bases and J by 10 bases, with 17 bases between them. CDR1 MGHRA and CDR2 YSYEKL come from the germline V gene. This chain's CDR3 is CASSPSSGRDEQFF. For the CDR3, the DNA is TGCGCCAGCAGCCCGAGTTCTGGTCGGGACGAGCAGTTCTTC.

The rearrangement joins TRBV2 to TRBJ2-2; D might be TRBD1 (6 bases). The germline V gene has CDR1 SNHLY and CDR2 FYNNEI. The CDR3 loop spans 15 amino acids. V was pared by 7 bases and J by 0 bases, with 12 bases between. In nucleotides, the CDR3 is TGTGCCAGCAAAATCGGGACATCGAACACCGGGGAGCTGTTTTTT. Its translation is CASKIGTSNTGELFF.